One and the same sample provided the 30 T cell receptor beta chains below, sequenced in a study of cytomegalovirus exposure and HLA in healthy donors. Primers: 60 Vbeta forward and 13 Jbeta reverse. The assay was immunoSEQ multiplex PCR, and TCRdb's table has in-frame clones only and misses some. The sample consists of roughly 190,000 clones, roughly three quarters of them appearing once. Sequenced input: PBMCs. These receptor sequences come from a woman aged 18-29 years in good health and CMV-seronegative.

The J gene is TRBJ2-7, the V gene TRBV5-4, with D tentatively TRBD2 (6 bases). Germline V lookup: CDR1 SGHNT, CDR2 YYREEE (reference sequence). V was trimmed by 0 bases and J by 5 bases, leaving 12 bases between them. There are 14 residues in the CDR3. CDR3 protein: CASSLEGREDEQYF. The DNA of the CDR3 is TGTGCCAGCAGCTTGGAGGGCAGGGAGGACGAGCAGTACTTC.

This rearrangement joins TRBV6-6 to TRBJ1-2; D perhaps matches TRBD1 (6 bases). CDR1 is MNHNY and CDR2 is SVGAGI in the germline V gene (reference sequence). The CDR3 is 15 amino acids. The V end was cut by 7 bases, the J end by 0 bases, with 15 bases between. The DNA for the CDR3 is TGTGCCAGCACCCACAGGGCCAGGGCTAACTATGGCTACACCTTC. Translated, it gives CASTHRARANYGYTF.

The V and J genes are TRBV6-5 and TRBJ2-7, with D possibly matching TRBD2 (6 bases). This CDR3 comprises 14 residues. CDR1 MNHEY and CDR2 SVGAGI come from the germline V gene. Trimming removed 2 bases at V and 1 base at J, with 9 bases between. This chain's CDR3 is CASSYGGTSYEQYF. The DNA of the CDR3 is TGTGCCAGCAGTTACGGGGGGACGTCCTACGAGCAGTACTTC.

The chain couples TRBV5-1 to TRBJ2-7; 15 nucleotides agree with TRBD2. The V and J ends lost 1 base and 4 bases, in that order; junction bases with no gene match: 9. CDR1 and CDR2 from the germline V gene are SGHRS and YFSETQ. This CDR3 is built from 18 residues. CDR3 in DNA: TGCGCCAGCAGCTTGCGTGGACTAGCGGGAGGGCCGAGTTACGAGCAGTACTTC. This gives the protein CASSLRGLAGGPSYEQYF.

The chain combines TRBV30 with TRBJ2-5; D is undetermined. The DNA end is more similar to TRBJ2-7, so the J call may be wrong. Germline assignment: CDR1 GTSNPN and CDR2 SVGIG (reference sequence). CDR3 length equals 11 residues. CDR3 loop: CAWSVRYEQYF. The CDR3, as DNA: TGTGCCTGGAGTGTACGTTACGAGCAGTACTTC.

J is TRBJ2-6 and V is TRBV5-4; possible D gene TRBD1, 6 bases. V was cut by 3 bases and J by 9 bases, with 22 bases left in between. CDR3 length equals 17 residues. The germline gives CDR1 SGHNT, CDR2 YYREEE (reference sequence). The DNA for the CDR3 is TGTGCCAGCAGCTCCCCTAAACAGGGTGCAACCCTCAACGTCCTGACTTTC. Residues: CASSSPKQGATLNVLTF.

The chain has TRBV14 and TRBJ1-1; 7 bases agree with TRBD1. V lost 5 bases, J lost 3 bases, and 3 bases stayed unmatched. The CDR3 runs 13 residues. Germline V gene sequence: CDR1 SGHDN, CDR2 FVKESK. CDR3 sequence: CASSYDRDTEAFF. The CDR3 region has the DNA TGTGCCAGCAGCTACGACAGGGACACTGAAGCTTTCTTT. Drawing the rest from reference TRBV14 and TRBJ1-1, the complete variable domain is EAGVTQFPSHSVIEKGQTVTLRCDPISGHDNLYWYRRVMGKEIKFLLHFVKESKQDESGMPNNRFLAERTGGTYSTLKVQPAELEDSGVYFCASSYDRDTEAFFGQGTRLTVV.

The chain has TRBV28 and TRBJ1-4, with no clear D. This CDR3 comprises 15 residues. CDR1 is MDHEN, CDR2 SYDVKM, per germline. Trimming removed 6 bases from V and 0 bases from J, with 11 bases in between. CDR3 sequence (DNA): TGTGCCAGCAGGGAGGTGGGGTCAACTAATGAAAAACTGTTTTTT. It encodes CASREVGSTNEKLFF.

V usage is TRBV4-3 and J usage is TRBJ2-1; the match to TRBD2 covers 12 bases. The CDR3 runs to 15 residues. V lost 4 bases and J lost 5; bases outside the gene matches: 3. Germline loops: CDR1 LGHNA, CDR2 YSLEER. The CDR3 bases are TGCGCCAGCAGCCGGGGACTAGCGGGCAACAATGAGCAGTTCTTC. It is translated as CASSRGLAGNNEQFF.

The chain has TRBV30 and TRBJ1-4; D ambiguous. The CDR3 sequence is 15 residues long. The ends were cut back, 1 base at V and 0 bases at J, with 9 bases in the middle. Germline values: CDR1 GTSNPN, CDR2 SVGIG (reference sequence). In DNA, the CDR3 is TGTGCCTGGAGTGGTCTACGAGCAACTAATGAAAAACTGTTTTTT. This codes for CAWSGLRATNEKLFF.

The V call is TRBV7-8, the J call TRBJ1-6; 8 bases are shared with TRBD1. This CDR3 spans 18 amino acids. In germline, CDR1 is SGHVS, CDR2 FQNEAQ. With V trimmed by 5 bases and J by 8 bases, 17 bases remained unmatched. CDR3 region: CASSRLPMTGAKDSPLHF. In nucleotides, the CDR3 is TGTGCCAGCAGCCGCTTGCCCATGACAGGGGCGAAAGATTCACCCCTCCACTTT.

The J gene is TRBJ2-7, the V gene TRBV7-9; 13 nucleotides align to TRBD2. Trimming removed 3 bases from V and 3 bases from J; junction bases left unmatched: 14. Per germline, CDR1 SEHNR and CDR2 FQNEAQ (reference sequence). This CDR3 has 19 residues. CDR3 coding DNA: TGTGCCAGCAGCTTGGTCTCCGGGACTAGCGGGACCAAATACTACGAGCAGTACTTC. Its protein product is CASSLVSGTSGTKYYEQYF.

The rearrangement uses TRBV28 and TRBJ1-1; D gene unclear. V lost 6 bases, J lost 7 bases, and 12 bases lay in between. CDR1 is MDHEN and CDR2 is SYDVKM in the germline V gene. The CDR3 is made up of 12 amino acids. The CDR3 DNA sequence: TGTGCCAGCAGAGGAGGTTCGATTGAAGCTTTCTTT. Encoded protein: CASRGGSIEAFF.

V gene TRBV5-4 combines with J gene TRBJ2-1, with TRBD2 as a possible D gene (5 bases). Germline CDR1 and CDR2: SGHNT and YYREEE (reference sequence). The CDR3 contains 15 residues. Trimming shortened V by 5 bases and J by 0 bases, and 12 bases separated the two germline ends. The chain's CDR3 is CASSTRRSSYNEQFF. In nucleotides, the CDR3 is TGTGCCAGCAGTACTAGGCGCAGCTCCTACAATGAGCAGTTCTTC.

For the CDR3, the DNA is TGTGCCAGCAGTGCGACATCCATTCGCTCTGGAAACACCATATATTTT. It encodes CASSATSIRSGNTIYF. V gene TRBV28 combines with J gene TRBJ1-3; the D is unclear. The CDR3 spans 16 residues. CDR1 MDHEN and CDR2 SYDVKM come from the germline V gene. V gave up 5 bases and J gave up 0 bases, with 14 bases separating them.

The chain combines TRBV5-8 with TRBJ2-6; 10 bases agree with TRBD1. The CDR3 length is 16 residues. Unmatched junction bases numbered 5, after V lost 3 bases and J lost 5 bases. The germline gives CDR1 SGHTS, CDR2 YDEGEE. The CDR3 is CASSSGQGTWANVLTF. The DNA of the CDR3 is TGTGCCAGCAGCTCGGGACAGGGGACCTGGGCCAACGTCCTGACTTTC.

The chain uses TRBV19 and TRBJ1-4; tentative D call: TRBD1 (5 bases). Per germline, CDR1 LNHDA and CDR2 SQIVND (reference sequence). V lost 7 bases and J lost 8, with 17 bases in between. The CDR3 totals 14 residues. CDR3 bases: TGTGCCAGTAAAGGAAGCAGGGTTAACGAAAAACTGTTTTTT. Translating it yields CASKGSRVNEKLFF.

This clone was seen a few times. The J gene is TRBJ1-1, the V gene TRBV5-1; D remains unclear. CDR3 length equals 15 residues. CDR1 and CDR2 from the germline V gene are SGHRS and YFSETQ. Trimming removed 0 bases at V and 3 bases at J, with 12 bases between. The CDR3, as DNA: TGCGCCAGCAGCTTGGGGGCGGGGTGGGACACTGAAGCTTTCTTT. Residues: CASSLGAGWDTEAFF.

The J gene is TRBJ2-7, the V gene TRBV19; D is possibly TRBD1 (5 bases). Trimming removed 5 bases from V and 2 bases from J, with 10 bases in between. The CDR3 spans 13 residues. Germline CDR1 and CDR2: LNHDA and SQIVND (reference sequence). CDR3 in amino acids: CASSPTATYEQYF. CDR3 DNA: TGTGCCAGTAGTCCGACAGCTACCTACGAGCAGTACTTC.

The CDR3 region has the DNA TGTGCCAGCAGCCAAGATGGGACTAGCGGCTCCTACGAGCAGTACTTC. This sequence encodes CASSQDGTSGSYEQYF. The chain couples TRBV4-2 to TRBJ2-7; 11 bases match TRBD2. Per germline, CDR1 LGHNA and CDR2 YNFKEQ. This CDR3 spans 16 amino acids. The trim removed 0 bases at V and 0 bases at J, leaving 1 base unmatched.

The chain joins TRBV9 to TRBJ1-4; 7 positions match TRBD1. Germline CDR1 is SGDLS and CDR2 is YYNGEE. This CDR3 has 16 amino acids. With V trimmed by 4 bases and J by 6 bases, 12 bases remained unmatched. CDR3 sequence reads: CASSSRGGGSDEKLFF. CDR3 bases: TGTGCCAGCAGCTCAAGAGGGGGCGGGTCTGATGAAAAACTGTTTTTT.

The V and J genes are TRBV28 and TRBJ2-1, with D perhaps TRBD2 (5 bases). CDR3 size: 13 residues. Trimming shortened V by 6 bases and J by 6 bases, and 12 bases separated the two germline ends. The germline V gene encodes CDR1 MDHEN and CDR2 SYDVKM. The CDR3 region is CASRRTSFNEQFF. The DNA of the CDR3 is TGTGCCAGCAGGCGAACTAGTTTCAATGAGCAGTTCTTC.

This clone turned up a few times. J is TRBJ2-1 and V is TRBV7-3; D unclear. Per germline, CDR1 SGHTA and CDR2 FQGTGA. The CDR3 extends over 13 amino acids. Between the trimmed V and J ends, which lost 1 base and 7 bases, there was a span of 8 bases. CDR3 protein: CASSLITQNEQFF. CDR3 nucleotide sequence: TGTGCCAGCAGCTTAATTACACAGAATGAGCAGTTCTTC.

As regards this clone: Sequence at one end of the junction differs from germline and may be a read error. The chain links TRBV10-3 to TRBJ2-5; 13 bases align to TRBD2. Germline assignment: CDR1 ENHRY and CDR2 SYGVKD. The CDR3 sequence is 15 residues long. CDR3 bases: TGTGCCATCAGGGGGACTAGCGGGACCCAAGAGGCCCAGTACTTC. Translating gives CAIRGTSGTQEAQYF.

The gene calls are TRBV28 and TRBJ2-5, with D unresolved. Per germline, CDR1 MDHEN and CDR2 SYDVKM. V lost 5 bases, J lost 5 bases, and 15 bases lay in between. This CDR3 has 14 residues. CDR3 region: CASSLPSFGETQYF. As DNA, the CDR3 is TGTGCCAGCAGTCTTCCTTCCTTCGGGGAGACCCAGTACTTC. The entire variable domain, with the rest obtained from reference TRBV28 and TRBJ2-5, is as follows: DVKVTQSSRYLVKRTGEKVFLECVQDMDHENMFWYRQDPGLGLRLIYFSYDVKMKEKGDIPEGYSVSREKKERFSLILESASTNQTSMYLCASSLPSFGETQYFGPGTRLLVL.

This clone was detected only once. The V and J genes are TRBV29-1 and TRBJ2-7; a possible D gene is TRBD2 (5 bases). The CDR3 contains 12 residues. V lost 4 bases to trimming and J lost 3 bases, with 10 bases between them. The germline gives CDR1 SQVTM, CDR2 ANQGSEA. CDR3 protein: CSVVAGSYEQYF. CDR3 bases: TGCAGCGTTGTGGCTGGGAGCTACGAGCAGTACTTC.

The CDR3 loop is CASSFDDPRRDEKLFF. CDR3 sequence (DNA): TGTGCCAGCAGCTTTGATGACCCGAGGAGGGATGAAAAACTGTTTTTT. The rearrangement joins TRBV7-8 to TRBJ1-4; D not resolved. The CDR3 spans 16 residues. V gave up 3 bases and J gave up 6 bases, with 17 bases separating them. Germline V gives CDR1 SGHVS, CDR2 FQNEAQ.

The J gene is TRBJ1-5, the V gene TRBV7-6, with no clear D. There are 13 residues in the CDR3. Germline loops: CDR1 SGHVS, CDR2 FNYEAQ. Deletions cut 2 bases from V and 7 bases from J, with 9 bases between. As DNA, the CDR3 is TGTGCCAGCAGCTTAATTCCTGGCCAGCCCCAGCATTTT. It translates to CASSLIPGQPQHF.

V and J are TRBV7-6 and TRBJ2-7; 10 nucleotides align to TRBD2. Germline V gene lookup returns CDR1 SGHVS and CDR2 FNYEAQ. The CDR3 length is 16 residues. With 2 bases clipped from V and 7 bases from J, the junction kept 11 bases outside the gene matches. CDR3 in amino acids: CASSLSSGGSYVEQYF. The CDR3, as DNA: TGTGCCAGCAGCTTAAGTAGCGGGGGGTCTTATGTAGAGCAGTACTTC.

The CDR3 here is CASSEEYGYTF. CDR3 nucleotide sequence: TGTGCCAGCAGTGAGGAGTATGGCTACACCTTC. The chain joins TRBV25-1 to TRBJ1-2; no reliable D call. Trimming removed 3 bases at V and 5 bases at J, with 4 bases between. CDR3 length: 11 amino acids. Germline CDR1 is MGHDK and CDR2 is SYGVNS.